The 20 T cell receptor beta chains presented below share a single source sample, sequenced in a study of T cell repertoires in cytomegalovirus infection. TCRdb processed the reads anew with MiXCR; each CDR3 protein has one entry. The table records 650,000 to 900,000 distinct CDR3 sequences, about 31% of them present only once. The antigens these receptors bind are not known. Sequenced material: cultured CD8+ T cells from PBMCs, taken from culture after CMV antigen stimulation. The receptors here all came from a human donor in good health (CMV status not recorded). Some clones in this sample may be carry-over from other donors' samples.

This clonotype has only a few counts. The chain couples TRBV7-6 to TRBJ2-5, with 12 bases matching TRBD2. The V and J ends lost 4 bases and 4 bases, in that order; junction bases with no gene match: 10. CDR1 and CDR2 (germline): SGHVS, FNYEAQ. The CDR3 has 17 residues. Here the CDR3 reads CASSSASGGALGETQYF. The CDR3 nucleotides are TGTGCCAGCAGCTCCGCTAGCGGGGGGGCCCTCGGAGAGACCCAGTACTTC.

This clonotype was seen many times. The chain couples TRBV12-3 or TRBV12-4 to TRBJ1-2; 8 nucleotides line up with TRBD1. CDR3 size: 14 residues. The ends lost 5 bases at V and 1 base at J; junction bases unmatched: 3. CDR3 sequence reads: CASSLDRGNYGYTF. The CDR3 DNA reads TGTGCCAGCAGTCTAGACAGGGGTAACTATGGCTACACCTTC.

The rearrangement uses TRBV7-3 and TRBJ1-6; D possibly corresponds to TRBD1 (6 bases). V was clipped by 6 bases and J by 5 bases, with 14 bases between them. From germline, CDR1 is SGHTA and CDR2 FQGTGA. The CDR3 totals 15 residues. The CDR3 here is CASRSQDSHNSPLHF. The CDR3 nucleotides read TGTGCCAGCAGATCCCAGGACAGTCATAATTCACCCCTCCACTTT.

Comment on this clonotype: Mismatch with germline at one junction end may stem from a read error. The chain employs TRBV12-3 or TRBV12-4 and TRBJ1-4, with D possibly being TRBD1 (5 bases). This CDR3 is built from 16 residues. CDR3 region: CASRARDSTTDEKLFF. In nucleotides, the CDR3 is TGTGCCAGCAGGGCTAGAGACAGTACAACTGATGAAAAACTGTTTTTT.

The rearrangement joins TRBV7-3 to TRBJ1-1; D is undetermined. The CDR3 is 13 amino acids. Looked up from germline, CDR1 is SGHTA and CDR2 is FQGTGA. Between the trimmed V and J ends, which lost 3 bases and 4 bases, there was a span of 9 bases. The DNA of the CDR3 is TGTGCCAGCAGCTTCCGATCGTTCACTGAAGCTTTCTTT. This encodes CASSFRSFTEAFF.

The rearrangement links TRBV4-1 to TRBJ2-3; D gene unclear. Germline CDR1 and CDR2: MGHRA and YSYEKL. The CDR3 consists of 18 residues. V was shortened by 1 base and J by 1 base, with 18 bases between the two germline ends. The DNA for the CDR3 is TGCGCCAGCAGCCAAGCTATGAGGACCGCCATCGGCACAGATACGCAGTATTTT. This translates into CASSQAMRTAIGTDTQYF.

This clonotype rates as medium-sized (0.01 to 0.1%). The chain joins TRBV20-1 to TRBJ2-3, with TRBD2 matching over 12 bases. In germline, CDR1 is DFQATT, CDR2 SNEGSKA (reference sequence). There are 16 residues in the CDR3. V lost 4 bases and J lost 2; bases outside the gene matches: 7. CDR3 DNA: TGCAGTGCTACCCGACTAGCGGGGGCCGACACAGATACGCAGTATTTT. Translated, it gives CSATRLAGADTDTQYF.

The genes are TRBV10-3 and TRBJ2-7; 8 nucleotides line up with TRBD1. This CDR3 comprises 14 residues. Germline V gives CDR1 ENHRY, CDR2 SYGVKD. Trimming cost V 11 bases and J 2 bases; bases outside gene matches: 11. CDR3 DNA sequence: TGTGCCGCCTCAGGGGGCGAAAACCCCTACGAGCAGTACTTC. It specifies CAASGGENPYEQYF.

As for this clonotype: A single base separates this from a much larger clone, so it may be a read error. This chain uses TRBV7-2 with TRBJ2-5; D is undetermined. The CDR3 totals 15 residues. Germline V CDR1 and CDR2: SGHTA, FQGNSA. Trimming pared 5 bases from V and 10 bases from J, leaving 23 bases between. The CDR3 spells CASSGSRAKDGNQYF. The CDR3 nucleotides read TGTGCCAGCAGCGGCAGCCGGGCTAAAGATGGGAACCAGTACTTC.

The V gene is TRBV20-1, the J gene TRBJ2-1; the D gene is possibly TRBD1 (5 bases). Germline V gives CDR1 DFQATT, CDR2 SNEGSKA (reference sequence). The CDR3 length is 14 residues. The germline V and J ends were trimmed by 5 bases and 2 bases, with 13 bases remaining between them. CDR3 nucleotides: TGCAGTGCTCGGACATCGGCGGCCTACAATGAGCAGTTCTTC. This translates into CSARTSAAYNEQFF.

This clonotype was observed a few times. The rearrangement uses TRBV10-3 and TRBJ1-5; a weak D match, TRBD1 (6 bases). CDR3 length: 13 residues. V was trimmed by 5 bases and J by 7 bases, leaving 12 bases between them. Per the germline V gene, CDR1 is ENHRY and CDR2 is SYGVKD. CDR3 in DNA: TGTGCCATCAGTAGGGACACAGTACAGCCCCAGCATTTT. Translating it yields CAISRDTVQPQHF.

V and J are TRBV2 and TRBJ1-2; D not resolved. Germline V gene sequence: CDR1 SNHLY, CDR2 FYNNEI. V was cut by 7 bases and J by 3 bases, with 6 bases left in between. The CDR3 runs to 11 residues. The CDR3 DNA follows: TGTGCCAGCATGGGCGACTATGGCTACACCTTC. Its translation is CASMGDYGYTF.

This clonotype was seen more than once but under ten times. The V call is TRBV27, the J call TRBJ2-7; 8 bases are shared with TRBD1. Losses at the gene ends were 5 bases for V and 5 bases for J; bases not matched to a gene: 8. Germline assignment: CDR1 MNHEY and CDR2 SMNVEV (reference sequence). CDR3 length equals 14 residues. The CDR3 spells CASSPGQGSHEQYV. CDR3 coding DNA: TGTGCCAGCAGTCCCGGACAGGGAAGTCACGAGCAGTACGTC.

This clonotype has only a few counts. The chain links TRBV7-9 to TRBJ2-7; 7 nucleotides match TRBD1. Germline CDR1 is SEHNR and CDR2 is FQNEAQ (reference sequence). V was pared by 5 bases and J by 6 bases, with 10 bases of the junction left unmatched. This CDR3 is 14 amino acids long. This CDR3 reads CASSRWDSLSEQYF. DNA of the CDR3: TGTGCCAGCAGCCGATGGGACAGCCTCAGCGAGCAGTACTTC.

This chain uses TRBV27 with TRBJ1-6, with TRBD1 as a possible D gene (5 bases). Trimming left V 6 bases short and J 5 bases short, with 11 bases between. This CDR3 spans 14 amino acids. Germline V CDR1 and CDR2: MNHEY, SMNVEV (reference sequence). The CDR3 is CASSWGVDNSPLHF. The CDR3 coding sequence is TGTGCCAGCAGCTGGGGGGTGGATAATTCACCCCTCCACTTT.

The chain employs TRBV20-1 and TRBJ2-2; D might be TRBD2 (6 bases). Germline-derived CDR1 and CDR2 are DFQATT and SNEGSKA (reference sequence). The CDR3 sequence is 19 residues long. V was trimmed by 5 bases and J by 1 base, leaving 26 bases between them. The CDR3 spells CSAEGPGLPSSWNTGELFF. The CDR3 bases are TGCAGTGCTGAAGGACCGGGACTCCCCTCTTCCTGGAACACCGGGGAGCTGTTTTTT.

J is TRBJ2-1 and V is TRBV24-1, with 7 bases matching TRBD2. The germline gives CDR1 KGHDR, CDR2 SFDVKD. With V trimmed by 9 bases and J by 2 bases, 9 bases remained unmatched. The CDR3 totals 15 residues. CDR3 sequence reads: CATALGRAPYNEQFF. As DNA, the CDR3 is TGTGCCACCGCCCTGGGGAGGGCACCCTACAATGAGCAGTTCTTC.

As DNA, the CDR3 is TGTGCCAGCAACCTACAGGGTCCCACTGAAGCTTTCTTT. Residues: CASNLQGPTEAFF. The genes are TRBV11-1 and TRBJ1-1; perhaps TRBD1 as D (6 bases). V lost 7 bases to trimming and J lost 4 bases, with 13 bases between them. This CDR3 is 13 amino acids long. Germline V gene data show CDR1 as SGHAT and CDR2 as FQDESV (reference sequence).

Note on this clonotype: Lacking the conserved final phenylalanine or tryptophan, this CDR3 likely reflects a read error. The V gene is TRBV7-4, the J gene TRBJ1-4, with D possibly TRBD1 on 5 matching bases. Germline V gene sequence: CDR1 SGHVT, CDR2 SQSDAQ. Between the trimmed V and J ends, which lost 4 bases and 5 bases, there was a span of 14 bases. The CDR3 has 15 residues. CDR3: CASSWPGRENEKLFV. CDR3 coding DNA: TGTGCCAGCAGCTGGCCGGGACGGGAAAATGAAAAACTGTTTGTT.

The chain is built from TRBV6-5 and TRBJ2-3; 7 bases map to TRBD2. Germline loops: CDR1 MNHEY, CDR2 SVGAGI. The CDR3 spans 16 residues. J lost 5 bases, V lost 4 bases, and 12 bases had no gene match. CDR3 sequence: CASSSPTSRVRDTQYF. The CDR3 DNA follows: TGTGCCAGCAGTTCTCCGACTAGCCGGGTACGAGATACGCAGTATTTT.